The sequence of this TCR beta chain was determined in a study of blood T cell repertoires in COVID-19. In the original processing: Reference gene primer amplification gave estimated nucleated cell counts. Profiling relied on immunoSEQ multiplex PCR, and the TCRdb table lists in-frame clones only, not all of them. V and J calls and clone size are copied from that table; D and trimming were computed from the DNA. The data show around 120,000 clones, around 80% seen once. Trimming removed 4 bases from V and 4 bases from J; junction bases left unmatched: 2. CDR3 length equals 13 residues. Germline V gene data show CDR1 as MNHEY and CDR2 as SMNVEV (reference sequence). This clone appeared once.

Specimen: peripheral blood. This receptor was taken from a man aged 65-85 years with acute or convalescent COVID-19. The rearrangement links TRBV27 to TRBJ2-7; 9 bases line up with TRBD1. CDR3 sequence: CASSYRGRYEQYF. In DNA form, the CDR3 reads TGTGCCAGCAGTTACAGGGGGCGGTACGAGCAGTACTTC.